Each of the 26 T cell receptor beta chains below was sequenced from the same sample in a study of Tregs in tolerant kidney transplant recipients. Recipients received nonmyeloablative bone marrow transplants from related graft donors, with transient mixed chimerism. Profiled with immunoSEQ multiplex PCR; TCRdb holds only in-frame clones, not every one. The sample table includes about 23,000 clones. The sequenced sample was CD4+ T cells from blood (PBMCs), obtained 6 months after the transplant. The source is a human patient who received a combined kidney and bone marrow transplant. These T cells may partly come from the graft donor.

On this clone: The CDR3 extends 3 residues past the end of the read, so its final part is completed from the germline J gene. The gene calls are TRBV20-1 and TRBJ1-2, with 8 bases that match TRBD1. This CDR3 has 16 amino acids. Germline V gene data show CDR1 as DFQATT and CDR2 as SNEGSKA (reference sequence). Incomplete CDR3 DNA: TGCAGTGCTAGAGATGAGTCCCACAGGGGGATAGGAGGC. Translation gives CSARDESHRGIGG. The whole CDR3 is CSARDESHRGIGGYTF.

Comment on this clone: The read stops 3 residues short of the end of the CDR3; the missing end is completed from the germline J gene. V gene TRBV10-3 combines with J gene TRBJ2-5; 9 positions agree with TRBD1. The CDR3 runs to 15 residues. Germline V gene sequence: CDR1 ENHRY, CDR2 SYGVKD. V trimming: 2 bases; J trimming: 5 bases; junction bases outside the gene matches: 6. The part of the CDR3 DNA that was read is TGTGCCATCAGTGAGCAGACAGGGGGTGGTGAGACC. It codes for CAISEQTGGGET. The CDR3 in its entirety is CAISEQTGGGETQYF.

A word on this clone: Read sequence stops 3 residues before the CDR3 end, and the germline J gene provides the missing end. V and J are TRBV11-2 and TRBJ2-7; D may be TRBD1 (6 bases). The CDR3 has 14 amino acids. CDR1 SGHAT and CDR2 FQNNGV come from the germline V gene. V lost 6 bases and J 2 bases, leaving 14 bases between the germline ends. The CDR3: CASRRLRGPYEQYF. Incomplete CDR3 DNA: TGTGCCAGCAGAAGGCTCAGGGGTCCCTACGAG.

In regard to this clone: Read data end 3 residues before the CDR3 end; the end is taken from the germline J gene. The chain couples TRBV5-1 to TRBJ2-1; 8 positions agree with TRBD2. Germline assignment: CDR1 SGHRS and CDR2 YFSETQ. The CDR3 contains 17 residues. V dropped 4 bases and J dropped 5; count of bases not matched to a gene: 14. The CDR3 sequence: CASSPTVAGGGHNEQFF. The CDR3 DNA, read in part, is TGCGCCAGCAGCCCCACTGTGGCGGGAGGCGGGCACAATGAG. The entire variable domain, with the rest obtained from reference TRBV5-1 and TRBJ2-1, is as follows: KAGVTQTPRYLIKTRGQQVTLSCSPISGHRSVSWYQQTPGQGLQFLFEYFSETQRNKGNFPGRFSGRQFSNSRSEMNVSTLELGDSALYLCASSPTVAGGGHNEQFFGPGTRLTVL.

To note about this clone: The read finishes 3 residues shy of the CDR3 end, and the germline J gene is used to complete it. This chain joins TRBV19 and TRBJ2-3; D remains ambiguous. The germline gives CDR1 LNHDA, CDR2 SQIVND (reference sequence). V lost 3 bases to trimming and J lost 4 bases, with 8 bases between them. The CDR3 consists of 13 residues. The CDR3 DNA, read in part, is TGTGCCAGTAGTATGATGGGCCCAGATACG. This gives the protein CASSMMGPDT. The complete CDR3 sequence is CASSMMGPDTQYF.

Regarding this clone: Read sequence stops 3 residues before the CDR3 end, and the germline J gene provides the missing end. The rearrangement uses TRBV12-3 or TRBV12-4 and TRBJ1-1, with 7 bases lining up with TRBD1. The V segment lost 5 bases and the J segment 1 base; nucleotides outside the gene matches: 4. This CDR3 has 14 amino acids. CDR3 DNA (partial): TGTGCCAGCAGTAGCAGGGGGAGGAACACTGAA. It is translated as CASSSRGRNTE. The CDR3 as a whole reads CASSSRGRNTEAFF.

To note about this clone: The CDR3 end falls 3 residues outside the read, so it is completed with the germline J gene. The rearrangement links TRBV20-1 to TRBJ2-1, with TRBD2 matching over 8 bases. The CDR3 runs 16 residues. With 6 bases clipped from V and 2 bases from J, the junction kept 12 bases outside the gene matches. The germline V gene has CDR1 DFQATT and CDR2 SNEGSKA (reference sequence). CDR3 protein: CSAPALSGAAYNEQFF. The CDR3 DNA, read in part, is TGCAGTGCACCGGCCCTTAGCGGGGCGGCCTACAATGAG.

About this clone: The read terminates 3 residues before the CDR3 end, so the remaining end is supplied by the germline J gene. V is TRBV18 and J is TRBJ2-7; D unclear. Per the germline V gene, CDR1 is KGHSH and CDR2 is LQKENI. V dropped 8 bases and J dropped 0 bases, with 17 bases sitting between them. The CDR3 covers 15 residues. The chain's CDR3 is CASTTGIALSYEQYF. CDR3 DNA, as far as it was read: TGTGCCAGCACTACCGGAATAGCCCTCTCCTACGAG.

A remark on this clone: The DNA ends 3 residues before the CDR3 does, and the rest of the CDR3 is filled in from the germline J gene. The rearrangement uses TRBV7-2 and TRBJ2-1; no firm D call. The germline CDR1 and CDR2 sequences are SGHTA and FQGNSA. V gave up 5 bases and J gave up 9 bases, with 17 bases separating them. The CDR3 extends over 14 amino acids. The DNA read from the CDR3 is TGTGCCAGCAGCACGAACTCAGGTATGTCTGAG. Translated: CASSTNSGMSE. The full CDR3 sequence reads CASSTNSGMSEQFF.

On this clone: The CDR3 is cut off 3 residues early in the read; its end comes from the germline J gene. The chain has TRBV5-1 and TRBJ2-7; 8 nucleotides line up with TRBD1. The ends lost 4 bases at V and 1 base at J; junction bases unmatched: 7. Germline V gene lookup returns CDR1 SGHRS and CDR2 YFSETQ. This CDR3 region has 15 residues. The CDR3 region is CASSRTRDRSYEQYF. CDR3 DNA (partial): TGCGCCAGCAGCAGGACAAGGGACAGGTCCTACGAG.

Remarks on this clone: The sequenced fragment ends 3 residues before the CDR3 boundary, so the rest is inferred from the germline J gene. The V call is TRBV19, the J call TRBJ1-1; 7 positions agree with TRBD1. Per the germline V gene, CDR1 is LNHDA and CDR2 is SQIVND (reference sequence). With V trimmed by 4 bases and J by 6 bases, 11 bases remained unmatched. The CDR3 has 15 amino acids. The part of the CDR3 DNA that was read is TGTGCCAGTAGTACTTCGACAGGGTCTGGGGCTGAA. Translation: CASSTSTGSGAE. The whole CDR3 sequence is CASSTSTGSGAEAFF.

For this clone: The read halts 3 residues ahead of the CDR3 end, with the missing end drawn from the germline J gene. This chain connects TRBV10-3 to TRBJ1-1, with TRBD1 identical over 7 bases. Per the germline V gene, CDR1 is ENHRY and CDR2 is SYGVKD. V trimming: 8 bases; J trimming: 1 base; junction bases outside the gene matches: 7. This CDR3 is built from 14 residues. Incomplete CDR3 DNA: TGTGCCATCGCTGAGCCAGGGGGGAACACTGAA. It specifies CAIAEPGGNTE. The full CDR3 sequence reads CAIAEPGGNTEAFF.

Notes on this clone: The missing CDR3 end, 3 residues past where the read stops, is filled in from the germline J gene. V and J are TRBV16 and TRBJ1-1; the D gene is possibly TRBD1 (6 bases). This CDR3 region has 14 residues. Germline CDR1 reads KGHSY; CDR2 reads FQNENV. V was shortened by 4 bases and J by 6 bases, with 15 bases between the two germline ends. CDR3: CASSLTRGIPEAFF. The CDR3 bases that were read are TGTGCCAGCAGCCTCACCAGGGGAATTCCTGAA.

On this clone: The read terminates 3 residues ahead of where the CDR3 ends, so the germline J gene completes it. The V call is TRBV18, the J call TRBJ2-2; a weak D match, TRBD2 (5 bases). The CDR3 covers 16 residues. Trimming removed 2 bases at V and 6 bases at J, with 16 bases between. Germline values: CDR1 KGHSH, CDR2 LQKENI. The CDR3 loop reads CASSPSGVQNAGELFF. CDR3 bases read: TGTGCCAGCTCACCATCCGGGGTCCAAAATGCCGGGGAG.

On this clone itself: From the germline J gene comes the end of the CDR3, since the read stops 3 residues before it. This chain connects TRBV7-6 to TRBJ2-5; possible D gene TRBD1, 5 bases. Germline CDR1 reads SGHVS; CDR2 reads FNYEAQ. This CDR3 has 13 residues. V was clipped by 5 bases and J by 4 bases, with 11 bases between them. The part of the CDR3 DNA that was read is TGTGCCAGCAGCCCTGGACAATTAGAGACC. Translating gives CASSPGQLET. In full, the CDR3 reads CASSPGQLETQYF.

In the case of this clone: The read halts 3 residues ahead of the CDR3 end, with the missing end drawn from the germline J gene. The V gene is TRBV20-1, the J gene TRBJ2-4; D perhaps matches TRBD2 (6 bases). This CDR3 is 13 amino acids long. V was clipped by 5 bases and J by 2 bases, with 10 bases between them. Germline CDR1 reads DFQATT; CDR2 reads SNEGSKA (reference sequence). The sequenced part of the CDR3 DNA is TGCAGTGCTCCGACTAGTTCCAAAAACATT. This translates into CSAPTSSKNI. The complete CDR3 sequence is CSAPTSSKNIQYF.

Concerning this clone: The read terminates 3 residues before the CDR3 end, so the remaining end is supplied by the germline J gene. The genes are TRBV10-1 and TRBJ2-5; D is perhaps TRBD2 (7 bases). Trimming took off 2 bases at V and 0 bases at J, with 13 bases between the two ends. CDR1 and CDR2 from the germline V gene are WNHNN and SYGVQD (reference sequence). The CDR3 is 16 residues long. The CDR3 sequence is CASSETGGTNQETQYF. CDR3 DNA (partial): TGCGCCAGCAGTGAGACCGGGGGGACAAACCAAGAGACC.

A note on this clone: The CDR3 extends 3 residues past the end of the read, so its final part is completed from the germline J gene. The V and J genes are TRBV10-2 and TRBJ1-5, with 7 bases identical to TRBD1. CDR1 and CDR2 from the germline V gene are WSHSY and SAAADI. The ends lost 0 bases at V and 6 bases at J; junction bases unmatched: 11. The CDR3 contains 17 residues. CDR3 DNA (partial): TGCGCCAGCAGTGAGTCGGATAGGATGGACAGGCCTCAGCCC. Residues: CASSESDRMDRPQP. In full, the CDR3 reads CASSESDRMDRPQPQHF.

About this clone itself: The read terminates 3 residues before the CDR3 end, so the remaining end is supplied by the germline J gene. This chain uses TRBV6-2 or TRBV6-3 with TRBJ2-3; tentatively, D is TRBD2 (6 bases). CDR1 is MNHEY, CDR2 SVGEGT, per germline. CDR3 length: 12 amino acids. CDR3 in amino acids: CASTDRDSAQYF. The DNA read from the CDR3 is TGTGCCAGCACCGACCGGGACTCAGCG.

The CDR3 sequence is CAISESPGKGAEAFF. The part of the CDR3 DNA that was read is TGTGCCATCAGTGAGTCGCCAGGGAAGGGCGCTGAA. The chain has TRBV10-3 and TRBJ1-1, with a possible D match to TRBD1 (5 bases). Read sequence stops 3 residues before the CDR3 end, and the germline J gene provides the missing end. V was pared by 0 bases and J by 6 bases, with 14 bases between. Per the germline V gene, CDR1 is ENHRY and CDR2 is SYGVKD. This CDR3 has 15 residues.

Concerning this clone itself: Read data end 3 residues before the CDR3 end; the end is taken from the germline J gene. The chain carries TRBV10-3 and TRBJ2-1, with a tentative D call TRBD2 (5 bases). The CDR3 totals 11 residues. Germline lookup yields CDR1 ENHRY and CDR2 SYGVKD. V lost 8 bases and J 8 bases, leaving 10 bases between the germline ends. The CDR3 region is CAISRADEQFF. The CDR3 DNA, read in part, is TGTGCCATCTCGAGGGCTGATGAG.

To note about this clone: The sequence runs out 3 residues before the end of the CDR3; the remainder is reconstructed from the germline J gene. The chain is built from TRBV7-2 and TRBJ2-7; no reliable D call. The length of the CDR3 is 13 residues. The V gene lost 1 base and the J gene lost 3 bases, with 7 bases spanning the gap. Germline CDR1 SGHTA, CDR2 FQGNSA. The sequenced part of the CDR3 DNA is TGTGCCAGCAGCTTAGGCAGTGGCTACGAG. It codes for CASSLGSGYE. Given in full, the CDR3 is CASSLGSGYEQYF.

A remark on this clone: The CDR3 end falls 3 residues outside the read, so it is completed with the germline J gene. The chain couples TRBV10-1 to TRBJ2-5; the match to TRBD1 covers 8 bases. V trimming: 6 bases; J trimming: 5 bases; junction bases outside the gene matches: 5. This CDR3 is 13 amino acids long. Germline loops: CDR1 WNHNN, CDR2 SYGVQD (reference sequence). The part of the CDR3 DNA that was read is TGCGCCAGCAGCAGACAGGGGAGGGAGACC. Translation: CASSRQGRET. The full CDR3 sequence reads CASSRQGRETQYF.

About this clone itself: The read finishes 3 residues shy of the CDR3 end, and the germline J gene is used to complete it. This sequence joins TRBV30 and TRBJ1-1, with D possibly matching TRBD1 (6 bases). The germline gives CDR1 GTSNPN, CDR2 SVGIG (reference sequence). This CDR3 contains 12 residues. CDR3 protein: CAQRRGGAGAFF. The sequenced CDR3 bases are TGTGCCCAGCGACGGGGGGGGGCGGGG.

For this clone: With the read ending 3 residues before the CDR3 end, the germline J gene is used to fill in that end. This chain uses TRBV7-2 with TRBJ1-5; tentative D call: TRBD1 (5 bases). Germline V gene data show CDR1 as SGHTA and CDR2 as FQGNSA. The CDR3 is 14 amino acids. With 1 base removed from V and 6 bases from J, the gap between germline ends came to 10 bases. CDR3 region: CASSLVGGGQPQHF. The CDR3 bases that were read are TGTGCCAGCAGCTTAGTGGGGGGAGGTCAGCCC. Complete variable domain (other parts from reference TRBV7-2 and TRBJ1-5): GAGVSQSPSNKVTEKGKDVELRCDPISGHTALYWYRQSLGQGLEFLIYFQGNSAPDKSGLPSDRFSAERTGGSVSTLTIQRTQQEDSAVYLCASSLVGGGQPQHFGDGTRLSIL.

A note on this clone: Read data end 3 residues before the CDR3 end; the end is taken from the germline J gene. The chain joins TRBV19 to TRBJ2-3, with no clear D. The CDR3 is made up of 16 amino acids. Germline CDR1 reads LNHDA; CDR2 reads SQIVND (reference sequence). V shed 1 base and J shed 0 bases, with 11 bases lying between them. CDR3 DNA, as far as it was read: TGTGCCAGTAGTATAGCCAAGGTCTCTAGCACAGATACG. Its translation is CASSIAKVSSTDT. The CDR3, in full, reads CASSIAKVSSTDTQYF. Full variable domain (outside the CDR3, taken from reference TRBV19 and TRBJ2-3): DGGITQSPKYLFRKEGQNVTLSCEQNLNHDAMYWYRQDPGQGLRLIYYSQIVNDFQKGDIAEGYSVSREKKESFPLTVTSAQKNPTAFYLCASSIAKVSSTDTQYFGPGTRLTVL.